This is a list of T cell receptor beta chains from one sample in a study of T-cell reconstitution after alpha-beta-depleted transplantation in children. TCRdb processed the PCR reads anew with MiXCR; each CDR3 protein has one entry. Of approximately 270,000 distinct CDR3 sequences in the sample, nearly 10% were seen once. The source material was PBMCs from the stem cell graft donor, sampled from the stem cell graft. The receptors were sampled from a human donor who donated a stem cell graft to a child with SCID. Both conserved end residues are part of each CDR3. The D gene is left open where the match is weak. A row's size may be missing; if present it is once, few, many or a size class.

j_call v_call d_call clone_size cdr3_nt cdr3_aa
TRBJ2-2 TRBV29-1 - - TGCAGCGTCTTTGGGGGAAATACAGGTCACGGGGAGCTGTTTTTT CSVFGGNTGHGELFF
TRBJ2-2 TRBV29-1 TRBD2 many TGCAGCGTTTGGGCGCGGGGAGGGACCGGGGAGCTGTTTTTT CSVWARGGTGELFF
TRBJ2-7 TRBV6-1 TRBD2 - TGTGCCACCAGAAAAACACCGGGACTAAACTACGAGCAGTACTTC CATRKTPGLNYEQYF
TRBJ2-1 TRBV11-1 TRBD1 few TGTGCCAGCAGCTACAAAAGCAACAGGGGGCAAGTGAACAATGAGCAGTTCTTC CASSYKSNRGQVNNEQFF
TRBJ2-7 TRBV15 TRBD1 few TGTGCCACCAGCATTGACAGGGGTGGGACCTACGAGCAGTACTTC CATSIDRGGTYEQYF
TRBJ2-5 TRBV5-1 - - TGCGCCAGCGGACTCCCACAGATGGAGACCCAGTACTTC CASGLPQMETQYF
TRBJ2-3 TRBV5-1 - few TGCGCCAGCAGCTTGGACAGGGAGGGAGATACGCAGTATTTT CASSLDREGDTQYF
TRBJ1-1 TRBV6-2/TRBV6-3 TRBD1 - TGTGCCAGCAGTTACTCAAGGGACAGTTGGAACACTGAAGCTTTCTTT CASSYSRDSWNTEAFF
TRBJ2-2 TRBV5-1 TRBD1 many TGCGCCAGCAGAGCAGGACAGGGTGGAGACACCGGGGAGCTGTTTTTT CASRAGQGGDTGELFF
TRBJ2-3 TRBV5-1 TRBD1 - TGCGCCAGCAGGAAGGGACAGACCACAGATACGGAGTATTTT CASRKGQTTDTEYF
TRBJ1-1 TRBV7-2 TRBD1 - TGTGCCAGCAGCACGGGACAGGGCCGGACTGAAGCTTTCTTT CASSTGQGRTEAFF
TRBJ2-7 TRBV5-1 TRBD1 many TGCGCCAGCAGCAAGACGGGACAGAACTACGAGCAGTACTTC CASSKTGQNYEQYF
TRBJ2-5 TRBV5-6 - - TGTGCCAGCAGCTTGGGCGATCGGGGGGCCCAAGAGACCCAGTACTTC CASSLGDRGAQETQYF
TRBJ2-6 TRBV4-1 TRBD1 few TGCGCCAGCAGCCAAGTGGGGACAGGCCTCTCTGGGGCCAACGTCCTGACTTTC CASSQVGTGLSGANVLTF
TRBJ2-1 TRBV29-1 TRBD2 few TGCAGCGTTGTATTTACTAGCGGGGGGTACAGCTCCTACAATGAGCAGTTCTTC CSVVFTSGGYSSYNEQFF
TRBJ1-2 TRBV5-1 TRBD1 few TGCGCCAGCAGCAAGGGACAGCCCTATGGCTACACCTTC CASSKGQPYGYTF
TRBJ2-3 TRBV6-5 TRBD2 few TGTGCCAGCAGTTACGTACTAGCGGGTACAGATACGCAGTATTTT CASSYVLAGTDTQYF
TRBJ1-6 TRBV4-1 - few TGCGCCAGCAGCCAAGAAGATCAGTATAATTCACCCCTCCACTTT CASSQEDQYNSPLHF
TRBJ2-3 TRBV27 TRBD1 - TGTGCCAGCAGTATTCGGACAGGGTATAGGGCAGATACGCAGTATTTT CASSIRTGYRADTQYF
TRBJ1-5 TRBV12-3/TRBV12-4 TRBD1 many TGTGCCAGCAGTGGGCTGACAGGGTCAGGACAGCCCCAGCATTTT CASSGLTGSGQPQHF
TRBJ2-2 TRBV10-1 - - TGCGCCACCCAGGGGACCTCACACACCGGGGAGCTGTTTTTT CATQGTSHTGELFF
TRBJ1-5 TRBV6-5 - few TGTGCCAGCAGTGACTCGCAGATCTCACGCAATCAGCCCCAGCATTTT CASSDSQISRNQPQHF
TRBJ2-1 TRBV3-1 TRBD2 few TGTGCCAGCAGCCAGGCGACTAGCGGAGCCGCCGACAATGAGCAGTTCTTC CASSQATSGAADNEQFF
TRBJ2-3 TRBV12-3/TRBV12-4 TRBD1 few TGTGCCAGCAGACCTCAAACAGGGGCAGATACGCAGTATTTT CASRPQTGADTQYF
TRBJ2-5 TRBV25-1 TRBD1 few TGTGCCAGCAGCGCCCATTGGACAGGGGTTGGGGAGACCCAGTACTTC CASSAHWTGVGETQYF
TRBJ2-7 TRBV7-9 TRBD1 - TGTGCCAGCAGCTCGGAGGACAGGGGGCCTCACGAGCAGTACTTC CASSSEDRGPHEQYF
TRBJ2-7 TRBV7-6 TRBD1 - TGTGCCAGCAGCTTAGAATGGGCAGGGGGCAACGAGCAGTACTTC CASSLEWAGGNEQYF
TRBJ2-1 TRBV5-1 TRBD2 - TGCGCCAGCAGCCCCGCGGGGGGGGCCTACAATGAGCAGTTCTTC CASSPAGGAYNEQFF
TRBJ2-7 TRBV18 - few TGTGCCAGCTCACCTCAGGGTACTGTGATTTACGAGCAGTACTTC CASSPQGTVIYEQYF
TRBJ2-1 TRBV7-9 - - TGTGCCAGCAGCTCACGAGTGCAAATGCGAGACAATGAGCAGTTCTTC CASSSRVQMRDNEQFF
TRBJ2-3 TRBV2 - few TGTGCCAGCAGCCGGGACCGTGCGATAGATACGCAGTATTTT CASSRDRAIDTQYF
TRBJ1-2 TRBV19 TRBD1 - TGTGCCAGTACCGGGACAGGATTTGGCTACACCTTC CASTGTGFGYTF
TRBJ2-1 TRBV12-5 - few TGTGCTAGTGGCCCGAGAGGGGGGCTCTCCACCTACAATGAGCAGTTCTTC CASGPRGGLSTYNEQFF
TRBJ1-6 TRBV12-3/TRBV12-4 - - TGTGCCAGCAGTTTTTTGTCAGCCGATTCACCCCTCCACTTT CASSFLSADSPLHF
TRBJ1-3 TRBV3-1 - few TGTGCCAGCAGCTACGGTCGGTCGGCGGGAAACACCATATATTTT CASSYGRSAGNTIYF
TRBJ2-5 TRBV6-5 - few TGTGCCAGCAGTTACTCCCGTGCGAGGGTCGCGGAGACCCAGTACTTC CASSYSRARVAETQYF